These T cell receptor beta chains were read from a single sample in a study of T-cell memory formation after mild COVID-19. TCRdb re-derived calls from the 5' RACE reads in MiXCR, one entry per CDR3 protein. The sample records 270,000 or so distinct CDR3 sequences, over 15% being singletons. The specimen was PBMCs or a T cell subset sorted from them (not recorded which). Every receptor here comes from a young man who had mild COVID-19 (a few samples of this study predate the infection). Cell type and time point are not known. Each CDR3 is given with its conserved first and last residue. The order of the fields is V gene, clone size, J gene, D gene, CDR3 DNA, CDR3 protein. A D gene is named only where the DNA matches it firmly. A clone size is listed for some rows: how often the clone was seen (once, few, many), or a class if it is expanded.

TRBV18,few,TRBJ2-1,-,TGTGCCAGCTCACCAACAGGGAGCTTCAATGAGCAGTTCTTC,CASSPTGSFNEQFF
TRBV16,-,TRBJ1-5,-,TGTGCCAGCAGCCAGGGCGCAGGGCAGCCCCAGCATTTT,CASSQGAGQPQHF
TRBV2,few,TRBJ1-2,-,TGTGCCAGCAGCTCTCAAGGAGGAACTAACTATGGCTACACCTTC,CASSSQGGTNYGYTF
TRBV7-2,-,TRBJ2-1,TRBD2,TGTGCCAGCAGCCAGCGGGACGGTTGGGAGCAGTTCTTC,CASSQRDGWEQFF
TRBV7-2,-,TRBJ2-7,-,TGTGCCAGCAGCTTATCTGGCCTCGAGCAGTACTTC,CASSLSGLEQYF
TRBV20-1,-,TRBJ1-2,TRBD1,TGCAGTGCGGAGGGACAGGGGCTAGGTGGCTACACCTTC,CSAEGQGLGGYTF
TRBV29-1,-,TRBJ2-2,-,TGCAGCGTTGATTTAGGGTCGGGTACCGGGGAGCTGTTTTTT,CSVDLGSGTGELFF
TRBV2,-,TRBJ2-5,-,TGTGCCAGCAAGTTAGCGGAGGCGGAGACCCAGTACTTC,CASKLAEAETQYF
TRBV4-2,few,TRBJ2-3,TRBD2,TGTGCCAGCAGCCAAGTCAAGAGCGGGGGGCTAGAAGATACGCAGTATTTT,CASSQVKSGGLEDTQYF
TRBV5-1,few,TRBJ2-3,TRBD2,TGCGCCAGCAGCTTGGGAGTAGCGGGGGCCACCGATACGCAGTATTTT,CASSLGVAGATDTQYF